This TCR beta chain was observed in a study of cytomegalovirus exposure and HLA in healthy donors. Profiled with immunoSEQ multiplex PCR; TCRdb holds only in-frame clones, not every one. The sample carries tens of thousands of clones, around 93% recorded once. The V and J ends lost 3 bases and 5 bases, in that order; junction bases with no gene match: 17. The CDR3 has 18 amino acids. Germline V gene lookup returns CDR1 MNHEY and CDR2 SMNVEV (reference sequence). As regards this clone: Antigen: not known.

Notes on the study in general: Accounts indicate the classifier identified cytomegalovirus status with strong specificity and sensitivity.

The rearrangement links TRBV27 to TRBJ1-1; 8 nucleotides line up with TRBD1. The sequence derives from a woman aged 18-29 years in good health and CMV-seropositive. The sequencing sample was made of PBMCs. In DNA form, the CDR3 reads TGTGCCAGCAGTTTCCGAGGGAGGCAGGGGGCGAGGTCGACTGAAGCTTTCTTT. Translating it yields CASSFRGRQGARSTEAFF.